One T cell receptor (beta chain) is described in this entry. Its antigen is unknown. The sample belongs to a study of T cell repertoires in cytomegalovirus infection. Study-level information: From public TCR beta signatures came an indication of both CMV infection and matching HLA type.

TCRdb called the reads again in MiXCR, with one record for every CDR3 protein. The sample contains 650,000 to 900,000 distinct CDR3 sequences, 32% of which appear only once. Study-wide points: Clonotype analysis showed dominance of the ex vivo response by HLA-C-restricted CMV-specific TCR beta clonotypes.

This CDR3 has 12 amino acids. V was cut by 6 bases and J by 7 bases, with 12 bases left in between. This sample comprised cultured CD8+ T cells from PBMCs, obtained from culture after CMV antigen stimulation. The sequence came from a human donor in good health (CMV status not recorded). Some clones in this sample may be carry-over from other donors' samples. The chain is built from TRBV12-3 or TRBV12-4 and TRBJ1-1; no clear D. This chain's CDR3 is CASSLRVIEAFF. Here the CDR3 DNA reads TGTGCCAGCAGCCTCCGGGTGATTGAAGCTTTCTTT.